The rows below give T cell receptor beta chains drawn from one sample of a study of blood T cells in healthy people across ages. TCRdb re-analysed the 5' RACE reads in MiXCR, keeping a single row per CDR3 protein. Counted here are about 1.8 million distinct CDR3 sequences, 49% occurring once; the ten biggest clones make up roughly 2%. Sequenced: blood. The receptors were sampled from a woman aged 40 to 50 in good health. The CDR3 runs from the conserved cysteine through the conserved F or W. Fields, in order: J gene, V gene, clone size, CDR3 protein. Clone size is stated in some rows and not others, as once, few, many or a class when expanded.

j_call: TRBJ2-3
v_call: TRBV6-2/TRBV6-3
clone_size: few
cdr3_aa: CASSYSTSGEYF

j_call: NA
v_call: TRBV29-1
clone_size: few
cdr3_aa: CSVSTGGYEQYF

j_call: TRBJ1-2
v_call: TRBV20-1
clone_size: many
cdr3_aa: CSARDHNYGYTF

j_call: TRBJ2-7
v_call: TRBV5-5
clone_size: few
cdr3_aa: CASSLDLNYEQYF

j_call: TRBJ2-7
v_call: TRBV4-1
clone_size: few
cdr3_aa: CASSQVTGGESYEQYF

j_call: TRBJ1-5
v_call: TRBV28
clone_size: NA
cdr3_aa: CASRSHGGSNQPQHF

j_call: TRBJ2-5
v_call: TRBV28
clone_size: NA
cdr3_aa: CASSTTPTKGGEYF

j_call: TRBJ1-2
v_call: TRBV6-5
clone_size: NA
cdr3_aa: CASSYGAGPGYTF

j_call: TRBJ2-1
v_call: TRBV21-1
clone_size: NA
cdr3_aa: CASSKGQGNEQFF

j_call: TRBJ2-3
v_call: TRBV20-1
clone_size: NA
cdr3_aa: CSASTVGAGGTDTQYF

j_call: TRBJ2-5
v_call: TRBV29-1
clone_size: NA
cdr3_aa: CSVVGLPETQYF

j_call: TRBJ2-5
v_call: TRBV7-9
clone_size: few
cdr3_aa: CASSLDQEKETQYF

j_call: TRBJ2-5
v_call: TRBV7-7
clone_size: few
cdr3_aa: CASSSGLPQETQYF

j_call: TRBJ2-3
v_call: TRBV5-5
clone_size: NA
cdr3_aa: CASSLGKSDNTDTQYF

j_call: TRBJ2-7
v_call: TRBV5-1
clone_size: NA
cdr3_aa: CASSLADPLPAGGYEQYF

j_call: TRBJ2-4
v_call: TRBV6-2/TRBV6-3
clone_size: once
cdr3_aa: CASRYFYNEQYF

j_call: NA
v_call: TRBV7-2
clone_size: few
cdr3_aa: CASSLGGHLTYEQYF

j_call: TRBJ2-1
v_call: TRBV27
clone_size: few
cdr3_aa: CASTHRGGRGNEQFF

j_call: TRBJ2-6
v_call: TRBV12-3/TRBV12-4
clone_size: few
cdr3_aa: CASSLGAVSGANVLTF

j_call: TRBJ2-7
v_call: TRBV29-1
clone_size: NA
cdr3_aa: CSVKRDSGPYGEQYF

j_call: TRBJ2-5
v_call: TRBV20-1
clone_size: NA
cdr3_aa: CSARVGDRGETQYF

j_call: TRBJ2-3
v_call: TRBV9
clone_size: NA
cdr3_aa: CASSVGDSDTQYF

j_call: TRBJ1-4
v_call: TRBV6-6
clone_size: NA
cdr3_aa: CASRGSGENEKLFF

j_call: NA
v_call: TRBV6-5
clone_size: NA
cdr3_aa: CASTSQGRHEQYF

j_call: TRBJ2-1
v_call: TRBV15
clone_size: many
cdr3_aa: CATSRDMGGLASDEQFF

j_call: TRBJ2-7
v_call: TRBV6-2/TRBV6-3
clone_size: few
cdr3_aa: CASSPALPWQKTYEQYF

j_call: TRBJ1-2
v_call: TRBV5-4
clone_size: NA
cdr3_aa: CASSPGGGRGYGYTF

j_call: TRBJ1-2
v_call: TRBV9
clone_size: few
cdr3_aa: CASSRRENYGYTF

j_call: TRBJ2-4
v_call: TRBV4-1
clone_size: NA
cdr3_aa: CASSQDHILAKNIQYF

j_call: TRBJ1-2
v_call: TRBV9
clone_size: NA
cdr3_aa: CASRNDPMLGDGYTF

j_call: TRBJ2-1
v_call: TRBV5-5
clone_size: NA
cdr3_aa: CASIMRDRGTYNEQFF

j_call: TRBJ2-5
v_call: TRBV7-2
clone_size: NA
cdr3_aa: CASSFRGAQQETQYF

j_call: TRBJ1-6
v_call: TRBV27
clone_size: once
cdr3_aa: CASTTDREGSPLHF

j_call: TRBJ1-2
v_call: TRBV2
clone_size: NA
cdr3_aa: CASSEAKRETAYGYTF

j_call: TRBJ2-3
v_call: TRBV5-1
clone_size: NA
cdr3_aa: CAGSLGQILGSTDTQYF

j_call: TRBJ1-2
v_call: TRBV10-3
clone_size: once
cdr3_aa: CAISSRTRGAGGYTF

j_call: TRBJ1-5
v_call: TRBV2
clone_size: NA
cdr3_aa: CASSEVGLVQPQHF

j_call: TRBJ2-5
v_call: TRBV5-1
clone_size: NA
cdr3_aa: CASSWATGIETQYF

j_call: TRBJ1-2
v_call: TRBV29-1
clone_size: few
cdr3_aa: CSVDWTDYGYTF

j_call: TRBJ2-5
v_call: TRBV6-2/TRBV6-3
clone_size: NA
cdr3_aa: CASSYSYSVYQETQYF

j_call: TRBJ2-7
v_call: TRBV6-5
clone_size: NA
cdr3_aa: CAPMGRGPYEQYF

j_call: TRBJ1-6
v_call: TRBV4-3
clone_size: NA
cdr3_aa: CASSHLGRGPSPLHF

j_call: TRBJ1-5
v_call: TRBV6-6
clone_size: NA
cdr3_aa: CASSLSWQGANQPQHF

j_call: TRBJ2-3
v_call: TRBV20-1
clone_size: few
cdr3_aa: CSAPRPSHLLAGVTDTQYF

j_call: TRBJ2-2
v_call: TRBV15
clone_size: NA
cdr3_aa: CATSIRGSGELFF

j_call: TRBJ2-1
v_call: TRBV7-8
clone_size: NA
cdr3_aa: CASSLGPRQFF

j_call: TRBJ2-1
v_call: TRBV5-6
clone_size: NA
cdr3_aa: CASSLISREQFF

j_call: TRBJ2-5
v_call: TRBV9
clone_size: NA
cdr3_aa: CASSLTKETQYF